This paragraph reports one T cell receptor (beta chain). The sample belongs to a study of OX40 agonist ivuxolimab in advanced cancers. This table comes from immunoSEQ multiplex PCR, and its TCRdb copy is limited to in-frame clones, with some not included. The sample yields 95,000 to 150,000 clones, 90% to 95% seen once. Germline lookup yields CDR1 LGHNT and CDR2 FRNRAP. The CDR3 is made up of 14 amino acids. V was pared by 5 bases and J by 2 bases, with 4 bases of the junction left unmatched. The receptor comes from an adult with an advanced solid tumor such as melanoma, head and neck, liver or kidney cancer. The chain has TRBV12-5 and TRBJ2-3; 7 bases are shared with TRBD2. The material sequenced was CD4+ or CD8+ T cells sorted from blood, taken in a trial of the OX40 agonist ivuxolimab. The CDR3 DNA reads TGTGCTAGTGGTGCCGGGACTACCACAGATACGCAGTATTTT. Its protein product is CASGAGTTTDTQYF.